The TCR beta chain under discussion was sequenced for a study of blood T cell repertoires in COVID-19. About the research overall: Italy, Spain and the United States were the sources of the convalescent and acute COVID-19 samples. Sources were T cells, B-cell-depleted T cells, or PBMCs; the material itself was cDNA or gDNA.

The CDR3 extends over 14 amino acids. Trimming cost V 3 bases and J 9 bases, with 12 bases left between them. Germline CDR1 is LNHDA and CDR2 is SQIVND (reference sequence). Recovered status applied to Cohort 3 donors who had two consecutive negative PCRs. It also applied to those with clearance or with symptom resolution. In the authors' methods: Reference gene primer amplification in the assay estimated nucleated cell counts. TCRdb keeps only in-frame clones here, not all; method: immunoSEQ multiplex PCR. For V, J and clone size, that table is used; D and trimming come from the DNA. The sample yields around 180,000 clones, 84% seen once.

V is TRBV19 and J is TRBJ1-6, with D possibly TRBD1 on 6 matching bases. This TCR was sampled from a man between 45 and 60 years old who had recovered from COVID-19. Sequenced material: PBMCs or T cells enriched from blood (not recorded which). CDR3 in amino acids: CASSMEDRVSPLHF. The CDR3 bases are TGTGCCAGTAGTATGGAGGACAGAGTTTCACCCCTCCACTTT.